Listed here are 15 T cell receptor beta chains from one sample, sequenced in a study of T cells after yellow fever vaccination. TCRdb itself ran the 5' RACE reads through MiXCR, one entry per CDR3 protein. The sample consists of a few hundred thousand distinct CDR3 sequences, around 4.5% of them appearing once. The starting material was PBMCs, obtained 15 days after the yellow fever booster vaccination. The receptor source for this set is a man between 18 and 35 years old who received the YFV17D yellow fever vaccine.

This clonotype occurred many times. This rearrangement joins TRBV11-2 to TRBJ2-1; D not certain. V shed 3 bases and J shed 5 bases, with 11 bases lying between them. CDR1 SGHAT and CDR2 FQNNGV come from the germline V gene. This CDR3 contains 14 residues. The chain's CDR3 is CASSFSPEDNEQFF. In DNA form, the CDR3 reads TGTGCCAGCAGCTTTTCCCCCGAAGACAATGAGCAGTTCTTC.

This clonotype has a handful of counts. The gene calls are TRBV5-1 and TRBJ1-6; possibly TRBD1 for D (5 bases). Germline V gene lookup returns CDR1 SGHRS and CDR2 YFSETQ. The V end lost 0 bases, the J end lost 10 bases, and 8 bases lay between the germline ends. The CDR3 contains 13 residues. The chain's CDR3 is CASSLVGRSPLHF. The CDR3 DNA is TGCGCCAGCAGCTTGGTGGGGCGGTCACCCCTCCACTTT.

The rearrangement links TRBV30 to TRBJ1-1, with D unclear. From germline, CDR1 is GTSNPN and CDR2 SVGIG (reference sequence). The CDR3 runs 13 residues. The germline V and J ends were trimmed by 0 bases and 7 bases, with 12 bases remaining between them. The CDR3 nucleotides are TGTGCCTGGAGTGTACTTAGGAGAGATGAAGCTTTCTTT. This codes for CAWSVLRRDEAFF.

This clonotype was counted at least ten times. The chain is built from TRBV5-1 and TRBJ2-7; no firm D call. The CDR3 has 13 residues. V was clipped by 0 bases and J by 3 bases, with 7 bases between them. Germline lookup yields CDR1 SGHRS and CDR2 YFSETQ. CDR3 protein: CASSLVPGYEQYF. CDR3 DNA: TGCGCCAGCAGCTTGGTTCCGGGCTACGAGCAGTACTTC.

At least ten counts were recorded for this clonotype. J is TRBJ2-1 and V is TRBV5-6; D remains ambiguous. The CDR3 has 17 residues. From germline, CDR1 is SGHDT and CDR2 YYEEEE. Trimming stripped 0 bases from V and 0 bases from J, with 13 bases between. Here the CDR3 DNA reads TGTGCCAGCAGCTTGGAAGGTGAGCGCGTCTCCTACAATGAGCAGTTCTTC. Amino acid sequence: CASSLEGERVSYNEQFF.

This clonotype was detected a few times. The V and J genes are TRBV11-2 and TRBJ1-2; D possibly corresponds to TRBD1 (6 bases). V shed 4 bases and J shed 4 bases, with 10 bases lying between them. Germline-derived CDR1 and CDR2 are SGHAT and FQNNGV. The CDR3 has 13 amino acids. The CDR3 sequence is CASSYGTSYGYTF. The CDR3 DNA is TGTGCCAGCAGCTACGGGACAAGCTATGGCTACACCTTC.

This clonotype was found many times. V is TRBV20-1 and J is TRBJ2-3; D is perhaps TRBD2 (6 bases). Trimming stripped 1 base from V and 5 bases from J, with 7 bases between. The CDR3 runs to 12 residues. Per the germline V gene, CDR1 is DFQATT and CDR2 is SNEGSKA (reference sequence). In DNA, the CDR3 is TGCAGTGCTAGAGCCGGGGGAGATACGCAGTATTTT. Its translation: CSARAGGDTQYF.

This clonotype was found many times. This rearrangement joins TRBV7-8 to TRBJ2-7; unclear D gene. Germline CDR1 reads SGHVS; CDR2 reads FQNEAQ. V lost 6 bases, J lost 2 bases, and 8 bases lay in between. This CDR3 contains 12 residues. The CDR3 nucleotides are TGTGCCAGCAGTATGGATGCCTACGAGCAGTACGTC. It is translated as CASSMDAYEQYV.

There are a few counts of this clonotype. The chain recombines TRBV9 with TRBJ2-3; TRBD2 matches at 11 bases. Germline loops: CDR1 SGDLS, CDR2 YYNGEE. After removal of 1 base from V and 1 base from J, the junction contained 2 bases not matched to a gene. CDR3 length: 16 amino acids. CDR3 region: CASSVTLAGGTDTQYF. The DNA of the CDR3 is TGTGCCAGCAGCGTAACACTAGCGGGGGGCACAGATACGCAGTATTTT. Drawing the rest from reference TRBV9 and TRBJ2-3, the complete variable domain is DSGVTQTPKHLITATGQRVTLRCSPRSGDLSVYWYQQSLDQGLQFLIQYYNGEERAKGNILERFSAQQFPDLHSELNLSSLELGDSALYFCASSVTLAGGTDTQYFGPGTRLTVL.

This clonotype was observed at least ten times. The chain combines TRBV4-3 with TRBJ2-3; 15 bases are a match to TRBD2. Germline assignment: CDR1 LGHNA and CDR2 YSLEER. The CDR3 spans 16 residues. Unmatched junction bases numbered 5, after V lost 4 bases and J lost 6 bases. In DNA form, the CDR3 reads TGCGCCAGCAGCCGACGGACTAGCGGGGGGGCCGATACGCAGTATTTT. Its protein is CASSRRTSGGADTQYF.

This clonotype showed up just a few times. The V and J genes are TRBV18 and TRBJ2-2; unclear D gene. The CDR3 contains 15 residues. Trimming took 3 bases from V and 4 from J, leaving 12 bases between them. Germline V gives CDR1 KGHSH, CDR2 LQKENI. The CDR3 DNA sequence: TGTGCCAGCTCACCGAGTTCAGAAACCACCGGGGAGCTGTTTTTT. As protein: CASSPSSETTGELFF.

This clonotype was counted many times. V gene TRBV9 combines with J gene TRBJ2-3; tentative D call: TRBD1 (5 bases). This CDR3 has 18 residues. Germline CDR1 SGDLS, CDR2 YYNGEE. The V gene lost 3 bases and the J gene lost 2 bases, with 22 bases spanning the gap. CDR3 DNA: TGTGCCAGCAGCGCCGAGAAGCCTGGGGCCCGAATCACAGATACGCAGTATTTT. It yields the protein CASSAEKPGARITDTQYF.

This clonotype was seen at least ten times. This rearrangement joins TRBV27 to TRBJ1-2; D perhaps matches TRBD1 (6 bases). Germline V gene sequence: CDR1 MNHEY, CDR2 SMNVEV (reference sequence). This CDR3 is built from 17 residues. The V end was cut by 0 bases, the J end by 3 bases, with 17 bases between. The CDR3 protein is CASSLSQRTGAYYGYTF. DNA of the CDR3: TGTGCCAGCAGTTTATCCCAACGTACGGGGGCCTACTATGGCTACACCTTC.

The sample holds many counts of this clonotype. V gene TRBV12-5 combines with J gene TRBJ1-3, with D unresolved. Germline CDR1 is LGHNT and CDR2 is FRNRAP. CDR3 length: 13 residues. V was cut by 1 base and J by 7 bases, with 8 bases left in between. CDR3 sequence: CASGLGARNTIYF. The CDR3 nucleotides are TGTGCTAGTGGTTTGGGCGCACGCAACACCATATATTTT.

This clonotype was seen many times. The chain recombines TRBV7-2 with TRBJ1-2; D not certain. CDR3 length: 15 residues. The germline V and J ends were trimmed by 1 base and 4 bases, with 13 bases remaining between them. The germline CDR1 and CDR2 sequences are SGHTA and FQGNSA. The CDR3, as DNA: TGTGCCAGCAGCTTAGGTAACAGAGTATTCTATGGCTACACCTTC. Its translation: CASSLGNRVFYGYTF.